This passage covers 5 T cell receptor beta chains from one sample sequenced in a study of OX40 agonist ivuxolimab in advanced cancers. Clones were read by immunoSEQ multiplex PCR, and TCRdb kept only the in-frame ones, dropping some. The repertoire holds roughly 49,000 clones, with around nine tenths as singletons. The sequenced sample was CD4+ or CD8+ T cells sorted from blood, obtained in a trial of the OX40 agonist ivuxolimab. The receptors were gathered from an adult with an advanced solid tumor such as melanoma, head and neck, liver or kidney cancer.

The rearrangement links TRBV12-5 to TRBJ1-4; TRBD1 matches at 7 bases. Germline V gene data show CDR1 as LGHNT and CDR2 as FRNRAP. The V gene end was trimmed by 4 bases and the J gene end by 8 bases; junction bases not matched to a gene: 4. There are 13 residues in the CDR3. The CDR3, as DNA: TGTGCTAGTGGTTCGACAGGGTGGGAAAAACTGTTTTTT. This translates into CASGSTGWEKLFF.

J is TRBJ2-7 and V is TRBV27; TRBD1 matches at 9 bases. After removal of 5 bases from V and 3 bases from J, the junction contained 14 bases not matched to a gene. The CDR3 sequence is 17 residues long. Per the germline V gene, CDR1 is MNHEY and CDR2 is SMNVEV (reference sequence). DNA of the CDR3: TGTGCCAGCAGTCCCACGGCGCGGACAGGGGCCATCTACGAGCAGTACTTC. Amino acid sequence: CASSPTARTGAIYEQYF.

The CDR3 nucleotides read TGTGCCAGCAGTTTGAGTCTTTTGGATGAGCAGTTCTTC. Translated, it gives CASSLSLLDEQFF. The chain combines TRBV28 with TRBJ2-1; D is unresolved. The V end was cut by 3 bases, the J end by 8 bases, with 11 bases between. Germline V gives CDR1 MDHEN, CDR2 SYDVKM. The CDR3 is made up of 13 amino acids.

This clone was seen more than once but under ten times. The V gene is TRBV30, the J gene TRBJ1-1; D is unclear. The CDR3 runs 11 residues. V lost 3 bases to trimming and J lost 1 base, with 3 bases between them. CDR1 and CDR2 from the germline V gene are GTSNPN and SVGIG (reference sequence). CDR3 loop: CAWRKNTEAFF. DNA of the CDR3: TGTGCCTGGAGGAAGAACACTGAAGCTTTCTTT.

The CDR3 DNA sequence: TGTGCCATTTCGCCGTACTCTGGGGCCAACGTCCTGACTTTC. Its translation is CAISPYSGANVLTF. The chain is built from TRBV6-5 and TRBJ2-6; D is unclear. This CDR3 comprises 14 residues. Germline CDR1 MNHEY, CDR2 SVGAGI. Trimming shortened V by 10 bases and J by 0 bases, and 10 bases separated the two germline ends.